Presented here are 27 T cell receptor beta chains from one specimen sequenced in a study of blood T cell repertoires in COVID-19. Sequenced by immunoSEQ multiplex PCR; TCRdb stores in-frame clones only, minus some. The sample consists of approximately 35,000 clones, approximately 85% of them appearing once. The sequenced sample consisted of peripheral blood. These receptors were collected from an elderly man with active COVID-19.

This clone appeared once. V is TRBV27 and J is TRBJ2-1; D is unclear. With 3 bases removed from V and 0 bases from J, the gap between germline ends came to 9 bases. Germline V lookup: CDR1 MNHEY, CDR2 SMNVEV (reference sequence). The length of the CDR3 is 15 residues. The DNA for the CDR3 is TGTGCCAGCAGTTTTGCGCTTGGCTCCTACAATGAGCAGTTCTTC. Translating it yields CASSFALGSYNEQFF.

The V and J genes are TRBV18 and TRBJ2-1, with 8 nucleotides matching TRBD2. V was pared by 5 bases and J by 2 bases, with 2 bases of the junction left unmatched. CDR3 length: 14 residues. CDR1 and CDR2 from the germline V gene are KGHSH and LQKENI. Here the CDR3 DNA reads TGTGCCAGCTCAGTAGCGGGAACCTACAATGAGCAGTTCTTC. It yields the protein CASSVAGTYNEQFF. Full variable domain (rest looked up from reference TRBV18 and TRBJ2-1): NAGVMQNPRHLVRRRGQEARLRCSPMKGHSHVYWYRQLPEEGLKFMVYLQKENIIDESGMPKERFSAEFPKEGPSILRIQQVVRGDSAAYFCASSVAGTYNEQFFGPGTRLTVL.

The chain is built from TRBV7-9 and TRBJ2-2; D possibly corresponds to TRBD1 (6 bases). The V and J ends lost 4 bases and 2 bases respectively, with 11 bases between them. Germline values: CDR1 SEHNR, CDR2 FQNEAQ (reference sequence). The CDR3 extends over 15 amino acids. CDR3 residues: CASSSGQTNTGELFF. The CDR3, as DNA: TGTGCCAGCAGCTCCGGACAGACCAACACCGGGGAGCTGTTTTTT.

This chain joins TRBV6-1 and TRBJ2-5, with a possible D match to TRBD1 (5 bases). V shed 1 base and J shed 4 bases, with 10 bases lying between them. The CDR3 length is 14 residues. Germline loops: CDR1 MNHNS, CDR2 SASEGT. CDR3 sequence reads: CASSEGSQGETQYF. CDR3 DNA: TGTGCCAGCAGTGAAGGCAGTCAGGGAGAGACCCAGTACTTC.

The chain carries TRBV5-1 and TRBJ1-6; 7 nucleotides agree with TRBD1. Per germline, CDR1 SGHRS and CDR2 YFSETQ. The length of the CDR3 is 17 residues. After removal of 0 bases from V and 3 bases from J, the junction contained 6 bases not matched to a gene. The CDR3 sequence: CASSLGSGGSYNSPLHF. Here the CDR3 DNA reads TGCGCCAGCAGCTTGGGGTCAGGGGGTAGCTATAATTCACCCCTCCACTTT. The full variable domain, completed using reference TRBV5-1 and TRBJ1-6, is KAGVTQTPRYLIKTRGQQVTLSCSPISGHRSVSWYQQTPGQGLQFLFEYFSETQRNKGNFPGRFSGRQFSNSRSEMNVSTLELGDSALYLCASSLGSGGSYNSPLHFGNGTRLTVT.

V and J are TRBV7-9 and TRBJ1-1; TRBD1 aligns across 7 bases. Trimming took 5 bases from V and 0 from J; bases not matched to a gene: 3. The length of the CDR3 is 14 residues. Germline CDR1 SEHNR, CDR2 FQNEAQ (reference sequence). CDR3 region: CASSLTGLNTEAFF. DNA of the CDR3: TGTGCCAGCAGCCTGACAGGGTTGAACACTGAAGCTTTCTTT. Looking up the rest from reference TRBV7-9 and TRBJ1-1 gives the full variable domain: DTGVSQNPRHKITKRGQNVTFRCDPISEHNRLYWYRQTLGQGPEFLTYFQNEAQLEKSRLLSDRFSAERPKGSFSTLEIQRTEQGDSAMYLCASSLTGLNTEAFFGQGTRLTVV.

The chain is built from TRBV7-9 and TRBJ1-1; weak D call: TRBD1 (5 bases). Germline CDR1 is SEHNR and CDR2 is FQNEAQ (reference sequence). V lost 5 bases and J lost 1, with 11 bases in between. CDR3 length equals 14 residues. Here the CDR3 reads CASSPQGGNTEAFF. CDR3 sequence (DNA): TGTGCCAGCAGCCCTCAGGGAGGGAACACTGAAGCTTTCTTT.

The rearrangement uses TRBV7-9 and TRBJ1-1; 9 nucleotides line up with TRBD1. Trimming cost V 5 bases and J 1 base; bases outside gene matches: 2. The CDR3 is 14 amino acids. CDR1 is SEHNR, CDR2 FQNEAQ, per germline (reference sequence). CDR3 loop: CASSLGQGNTEAFF. The CDR3 DNA reads TGTGCCAGCAGCCTGGGACAGGGGAACACTGAAGCTTTCTTT.

The rearrangement links TRBV4-1 to TRBJ1-5, with D perhaps matching TRBD1 (5 bases). Germline V gene data show CDR1 as MGHRA and CDR2 as YSYEKL. CDR3 size: 16 residues. Trimming stripped 0 bases from V and 6 bases from J, with 15 bases between. CDR3 in amino acids: CASSQDGGVGSQPQHF. The CDR3 bases are TGCGCCAGCAGCCAAGATGGAGGGGTGGGGAGTCAGCCCCAGCATTTT.

The V and J genes are TRBV6-2 or TRBV6-3 and TRBJ1-6, with TRBD1 matching 8 bases. The length of the CDR3 is 14 residues. Germline assignment: CDR1 MNHEY and CDR2 SVGEGT. V dropped 6 bases and J dropped 8; count of bases not matched to a gene: 6. The CDR3: CASSRQGYHSPLHF. The CDR3 coding sequence is TGTGCCAGCAGCCGACAGGGGTATCATTCACCCCTCCACTTT.

The chain carries TRBV24-1 and TRBJ2-1, with D unclear. The ends were cut back, 1 base at V and 9 bases at J, with 9 bases in the middle. Germline assignment: CDR1 KGHDR and CDR2 SFDVKD. The CDR3 covers 13 residues. Here the CDR3 reads CATSDFYLGEQFF. The CDR3 DNA sequence: TGTGCCACCAGTGATTTCTACCTCGGTGAGCAGTTCTTC.

The chain combines TRBV18 with TRBJ2-1, with 9 bases fitting TRBD2. The CDR3 contains 15 residues. V lost 3 bases to trimming and J lost 14 bases; unmatched junction nucleotides: 14. Germline-derived CDR1 and CDR2 are KGHSH and LQKENI. The CDR3 sequence: CASSPTTRAGGQEFF. As DNA, the CDR3 is TGTGCCAGCTCACCCACCACCCGCGCGGGGGGGCAGGAGTTCTTC.

The chain recombines TRBV2 with TRBJ2-3; 8 positions match TRBD1. This CDR3 region has 14 residues. The germline V gene encodes CDR1 SNHLY and CDR2 FYNNEI. The trim removed 6 bases at V and 0 bases at J, leaving 2 bases unmatched. CDR3 bases: TGTGCCAGCAGCGGGGACAGGAGCACAGATACGCAGTATTTT. It specifies CASSGDRSTDTQYF.

The rearrangement uses TRBV28 and TRBJ1-2; 7 bases match TRBD1. CDR1 MDHEN and CDR2 SYDVKM come from the germline V gene. With 4 bases clipped from V and 3 bases from J, the junction kept 2 bases outside the gene matches. CDR3 length: 13 amino acids. As DNA, the CDR3 is TGTGCCAGCAGTTCACAGGGGTACTATGGCTACACCTTC. Its protein is CASSSQGYYGYTF.

This clone showed up just once. This chain joins TRBV9 and TRBJ2-1; D remains unclear. This CDR3 spans 13 amino acids. CDR1 is SGDLS, CDR2 YYNGEE, per germline. V was pared by 3 bases and J by 12 bases, with 16 bases between. This CDR3 is CASSALGWVGQFF. The CDR3 DNA follows: TGTGCCAGCAGCGCCCTCGGGTGGGTCGGGCAGTTCTTC.

V gene TRBV7-3 combines with J gene TRBJ1-6; 8 nucleotides match TRBD1. The V gene's germline CDR1 is SGHTA and CDR2 FQGTGA. Trimming at V came to 0 bases and at J to 7 bases, leaving 5 bases not matched to a gene. The CDR3 is 16 amino acids. CDR3 loop: CASSLTPGQVNSPLHF. In DNA, the CDR3 is TGTGCCAGCAGCTTAACCCCGGGACAGGTGAATTCACCCCTCCACTTT.

The V and J genes are TRBV27 and TRBJ1-1, with a tentative D call TRBD1 (6 bases). Trimming removed 7 bases at V and 6 bases at J, with 15 bases between. CDR3 length equals 13 residues. CDR1 MNHEY and CDR2 SMNVEV come from the germline V gene (reference sequence). CDR3 nucleotide sequence: TGTGCCAGCAAGCAGGGGAATTTCGCTGAAGCTTTCTTT. The encoded protein is CASKQGNFAEAFF.

The sample holds one count of this clone. The chain joins TRBV7-2 to TRBJ2-1; possible D gene TRBD2, 7 bases. The CDR3 loop spans 15 amino acids. V lost 1 base to trimming and J lost 3 bases, with 10 bases between them. Germline values: CDR1 SGHTA, CDR2 FQGNSA. CDR3 nucleotides: TGTGCCAGCAGCTTAGGCGGGGGCCTCTACAATGAGCAGTTCTTC. Its translation: CASSLGGGLYNEQFF.

V usage is TRBV2 and J usage is TRBJ1-2, with D perhaps matching TRBD1 (6 bases). CDR1 is SNHLY and CDR2 is FYNNEI in the germline V gene. Trimming shortened V by 8 bases and J by 4 bases, and 11 bases separated the two germline ends. The CDR3 runs to 12 residues. CDR3 DNA sequence: TGTGCCAGCGGACAGCTTCCCTATGGCTACACCTTC. Encoded protein: CASGQLPYGYTF. Full variable domain (outside the CDR3, taken from reference TRBV2 and TRBJ1-2): EPEVTQTPSHQVTQMGQEVILRCVPISNHLYFYWYRQILGQKVEFLVSFYNNEISEKSEIFDDQFSVERPDGSNFTLKIRSTKLEDSAMYFCASGQLPYGYTFGSGTRLTVV.

The rearrangement joins TRBV24-1 to TRBJ2-3, with 7 bases that match TRBD1. V trimming: 2 bases; J trimming: 4 bases; junction bases outside the gene matches: 2. Per germline, CDR1 KGHDR and CDR2 SFDVKD. The CDR3 runs 14 residues. The CDR3 region has the DNA TGTGCCACCAGTGATTCTGGGACAGCAGATACGCAGTATTTT. It codes for CATSDSGTADTQYF.

The rearrangement uses TRBV19 and TRBJ2-2; 10 bases are a match to TRBD2. Germline V CDR1 and CDR2: LNHDA, SQIVND (reference sequence). The CDR3 runs 15 residues. Unmatched junction bases numbered 3, after V lost 5 bases and J lost 3 bases. For the CDR3, the DNA is TGTGCCAGTAGTTGGACTAGCGGTTACACCGGGGAGCTGTTTTTT. This translates into CASSWTSGYTGELFF.

The chain is built from TRBV4-3 and TRBJ2-1, with D maybe TRBD1 (6 bases). V was pared by 3 bases and J by 9 bases, with 24 bases between. This CDR3 is built from 17 residues. Germline values: CDR1 LGHNA, CDR2 YSLEER. The CDR3 loop is CASSQRGQSDAPGEQFF. The CDR3 DNA sequence: TGCGCCAGCAGCCAGCGAGGACAGTCGGACGCACCGGGTGAGCAGTTCTTC.

This chain uses TRBV4-1 with TRBJ2-1; TRBD2 aligns across 15 bases. CDR3 length: 17 amino acids. V was pared by 7 bases and J by 4 bases, with 8 bases of the junction left unmatched. CDR1 and CDR2 (germline): MGHRA, YSYEKL. CDR3 DNA: TGCGCCAGCATGGGGACTAGCGGGGGGCAACAATACAATGAGCAGTTCTTC. Translation: CASMGTSGGQQYNEQFF.

A note on this clone: The junction does not match germline at one end; this may be a read error. CDR3 in amino acids: CASSLGAGGRETQYF. The DNA of the CDR3 is TGTGCCAGCAGTTTAGGGGCAGGGGGACGGGAGACCCAGTACTTC. V usage is TRBV7-6 and J usage is TRBJ2-5; 7 nucleotides agree with TRBD1. The CDR3 is made up of 15 amino acids. From germline, CDR1 is SGHVS and CDR2 FNYEAQ.

This chain connects TRBV18 to TRBJ2-7; D is undetermined. The length of the CDR3 is 12 residues. The V end was cut by 2 bases, the J end by 3 bases, with 5 bases between. CDR1 is KGHSH, CDR2 LQKENI, per germline. The CDR3 protein is CASSPMSYEQYF. The CDR3 DNA reads as TGTGCCAGCTCACCAATGAGCTACGAGCAGTACTTC. The full variable domain, completed using reference TRBV18 and TRBJ2-7, is NAGVMQNPRHLVRRRGQEARLRCSPMKGHSHVYWYRQLPEEGLKFMVYLQKENIIDESGMPKERFSAEFPKEGPSILRIQQVVRGDSAAYFCASSPMSYEQYFGPGTRLTVT.

V usage is TRBV18 and J usage is TRBJ2-1; D may be TRBD2 (6 bases). Germline CDR1 KGHSH, CDR2 LQKENI. V lost 1 base, J lost 3 bases, and 13 bases lay in between. The CDR3 extends over 16 amino acids. For the CDR3, the DNA is TGTGCCAGCTCACCACTTGGCAGGGAGGACTACAATGAGCAGTTCTTC. This translates into CASSPLGREDYNEQFF.

The rearrangement links TRBV28 to TRBJ1-5; perhaps TRBD1 as D (5 bases). The ends were cut back, 3 bases at V and 0 bases at J, with 6 bases in the middle. There are 14 residues in the CDR3. Germline V gives CDR1 MDHEN, CDR2 SYDVKM. The CDR3 coding sequence is TGTGCCAGCAGTTTGGGGGGTAGCAATCAGCCCCAGCATTTT. It encodes CASSLGGSNQPQHF.